These 12 T cell receptor beta chains came from one sample sequenced in a study of response to subunit inactivated influenza vaccine. MiXCR, run by TCRdb on the RT-PCR reads, gives a single entry per CDR3 protein. The top ten hold less than 8.5% of the sample, which has about 650,000 distinct CDR3 sequences, 12% to 15% seen once. The material sequenced was PBMCs from blood, taken roughly 2 weeks before vaccination. The receptors here all came from a man in his fifties who received an inactivated influenza vaccine.

Only a few counts were recorded for this clonotype. The CDR3 DNA sequence: TGTGCCAGCAGTTACTCGAAAGCCAAGGGGAACACTGAAGCTTTCTTT. As protein: CASSYSKAKGNTEAFF. The chain is built from TRBV6-5 and TRBJ1-1, with D unresolved. The CDR3 runs 16 residues. Germline V gene sequence: CDR1 MNHEY, CDR2 SVGAGI. V was pared by 0 bases and J by 1 base, with 12 bases between.

This clonotype was observed many times. The V and J genes are TRBV12-3 or TRBV12-4 and TRBJ2-5; tentative D call: TRBD2 (7 bases). This CDR3 is 14 amino acids long. V was clipped by 1 base and J by 5 bases, with 11 bases between them. CDR3 residues: CASSLDRGAETQYF. DNA of the CDR3: TGTGCCAGCAGTTTAGACCGGGGGGCGGAGACCCAGTACTTC.

This clonotype is a singleton in its sample. The CDR3 protein is CATGAAGGRTGELFF. The CDR3 nucleotides are TGTGCCACAGGCGCGGCGGGAGGGCGCACCGGGGAGCTGTTTTTT. V gene TRBV15 combines with J gene TRBJ2-2; 9 bases are a match to TRBD2. Germline CDR1 is LNHNV and CDR2 is YYDKDF (reference sequence). The CDR3 consists of 15 residues. J was trimmed by 4 bases and V by 9 bases; bases with no gene match: 9.

The J gene is TRBJ1-2, the V gene TRBV27; D call uncertain. V was cut by 4 bases and J by 4 bases, with 7 bases left in between. Germline assignment: CDR1 MNHEY and CDR2 SMNVEV (reference sequence). The length of the CDR3 is 12 residues. CDR3 nucleotide sequence: TGTGCCAGCAGTTCTGATTTCTATGGCTACACCTTC. Translation: CASSSDFYGYTF.

This clonotype was picked up a small number of times. The chain links TRBV7-9 to TRBJ2-3; TRBD2 agrees at 7 bases. The CDR3 length is 14 residues. Germline V gene data show CDR1 as SEHNR and CDR2 as FQNEAQ (reference sequence). V shed 7 bases and J 4 bases; nucleotides not matched to a gene: 8. Here the CDR3 DNA reads TGTGCCAGCACTGGGACTATTTCGTCAGATACGCAGTATTTT. It specifies CASTGTISSDTQYF.

This clonotype was seen only a few times. The J gene is TRBJ2-5, the V gene TRBV15; D assignment may be TRBD1 or TRBD2 (5 bases each). CDR3 size: 15 residues. Between the trimmed V and J ends, which lost 1 base and 2 bases, there was a span of 11 bases. Germline assignment: CDR1 LNHNV and CDR2 YYDKDF (reference sequence). Written as DNA, the CDR3 is TGTGCCACCAGCAGAGCCAGGGACCCACAAGAGACCCAGTACTTC. Amino acid sequence: CATSRARDPQETQYF. Full variable domain (remainder filled in from reference TRBV15 and TRBJ2-5): DAMVIQNPRYQVTQFGKPVTLSCSQTLNHNVMYWYQQKSSQAPKLLFHYYDKDFNNEADTPDNFQSRRPNTSFCFLDIRSPGLGDTAMYLCATSRARDPQETQYFGPGTRLLVL.

To note about this clonotype: An end of the junction does not agree with germline; a read error may underlie this. CDR3 coding DNA: TGCGCCAGTAGTATTGTGAGGGGCGAGACCCAGTACTTC. Amino acid sequence: CASSIVRGETQYF. The chain combines TRBV19 with TRBJ2-5; D possibly matches TRBD1 or TRBD2 (5 bases each). The CDR3 sequence is 13 residues long. The germline V gene has CDR1 LNHDA and CDR2 SQIVND (reference sequence).

The chain couples TRBV4-1 to TRBJ2-5, with a weak D call TRBD2 (6 bases). The CDR3 covers 18 residues. The V end lost 1 base, the J end lost 5 bases, and 23 bases lay between the germline ends. CDR1 is MGHRA and CDR2 is YSYEKL in the germline V gene. The DNA for the CDR3 is TGCGCCAGCAGCCAAGTTCGGGTTGGGGCGGGGACCAGGGAGACCCAGTACTTC. Its translation: CASSQVRVGAGTRETQYF.

The chain recombines TRBV7-9 with TRBJ2-2; D remains unclear. V gave up 4 bases and J gave up 1 base, with 10 bases separating them. Germline V gene data show CDR1 as SEHNR and CDR2 as FQNEAQ (reference sequence). This CDR3 region has 15 residues. For the CDR3, the DNA is TGTGCCAGCAGCTCCGCGGAAATGAACACCGGGGAGCTGTTTTTT. Its protein is CASSSAEMNTGELFF.

The CDR3 coding sequence is TGTGCCAGCAGTTTCCCCGGGTCGGCCCAGCATTTT. Its protein is CASSFPGSAQHF. The chain is built from TRBV12-3 or TRBV12-4 and TRBJ1-5, with unresolved D. CDR3 length: 12 amino acids. V was pared by 3 bases and J by 11 bases, with 11 bases between.

This clonotype has a single count. The rearrangement links TRBV7-6 to TRBJ2-7; 7 nucleotides match TRBD2. V lost 6 bases, J lost 5 bases, and 7 bases stayed unmatched. The CDR3 sequence is 13 residues long. The germline V gene encodes CDR1 SGHVS and CDR2 FNYEAQ. The CDR3 loop is CASSWGGRDEQYF. CDR3 nucleotide sequence: TGTGCCAGCAGTTGGGGGGGTAGGGACGAGCAGTACTTC.

The sample holds a few counts of this clonotype. The rearrangement links TRBV7-2 to TRBJ2-3, with 11 bases identical to TRBD2. Looked up from germline, CDR1 is SGHTA and CDR2 is FQGNSA. The CDR3 contains 18 residues. Germline trimming cut 0 bases from V and 2 bases from J; bases unmatched to any gene: 7. The CDR3 region has the DNA TGTGCCAGCAGCTTAGCGGCCCTAGCGGGAGGTTACACAGATACGCAGTATTTT. Translation gives CASSLAALAGGYTDTQYF.